This TCR beta chain derives from a study of blood T cells in healthy people across ages (dated by TCRdb to 2015 to 2017). Regarding the study in general: In model experiments, roughly one uniquely barcoded TCR beta cDNA molecule per two T cells was captured by template switching. The study measured age-related changes in TCR beta repertoire diversity using deep sequencing normalized with unique cDNA molecular identifiers. Four age groups were formed from the donors: young (average roughly 16 years), middle-aged (around 40), aged (roughly 58) and long-lived (more than 75). To avoid experimental bias, donors of different ages were distributed randomly across sequencing lanes. For two donors (one aged 18 to 30 and one aged 80 or older), the study analyzed two additional independent replicas of 1 million unique cDNA reads from the same blood draw. Paper-wide results and their limitations: There was a strong correlation between observed TCR beta diversity and the percentage of naive T cells measured by flow cytometry. Estimates of total diversity from one million sequenced T cells were regarded as lower bounds and underestimates. Donor CMV infection status was unknown, potentially confounding age-related changes in expanded clonotypes. Observed TCR beta diversity per million T cells fell roughly linearly with age, and a significant reduction was already apparent by age roughly 40. Since profiling was done on bulk unsorted PBMCs, naive and antigen-experienced compartments could not be conclusively compared. The long-lived group showed more naive CD4+ T cells, fewer expanded clones and increased TCR diversity than the aged group, suggesting age selection.

The germline V gene gives CDR1 as MNHNS and CDR2 as SASEGT. The germline V and J ends show losses of 1 base and 4 bases respectively, and no gene match explains 5 bases of the junction. The CDR3 numbers 15 residues from cysteine through phenylalanine. Solely the CDR3 DNA is kept, with 45 bases framed from the first base. Systemically healthy Caucasian individuals from Russia, around 39 in total and aged roughly 6 to 100 years, were included as donors. Roughly 10 milliliters of peripheral blood were drawn from each donor into EDTA-treated Vacutainer tubes. Ficoll-Paque density-gradient centrifugation was used to isolate PBMCs, with at least 6 million per sample. Total RNA was extracted from PBMCs with Trizol reagent, with at least 5 micrograms obtained per sample. For every donor, an aliquot of PBMCs went through flow cytometry to measure the percentages of naive CD45RAhigh/CD27high T cells. Concerning this clonotype itself: This clone's antigen is unknown. Base qualities are missing; no much larger clone stands one base away.

The library was made by 5' RACE. The sequencer was an Illumina HiSeq 2500. A second PCR of 7 to 11 cycles was performed with a sample-barcoded 5' primer and a J-beta primer mix. Each TCR beta cDNA molecule received a unique molecular identifier from a template-switch 5' adaptor carrying 12 random nucleotides. Each sample yielded at least 3 million CDR3-containing paired-end reads. All of the RNA was converted into first-strand cDNA using the Mint cDNA synthesis kit, with a TRBC-specific oligonucleotide serving as the primer. After uracil-DNA glycosylase treatment, a first 18-cycle PCR used universal primers M1SS and BC2_uni_R on all cDNA. For the original study's pipeline: For normalization, 1 million high-quality reads, each with a distinct molecular identifier, were randomly selected from each sample. Instead of being binned into consensus sequences, reads with shared molecular identifiers were discarded. MiTCR, run with a Q25 quality threshold and the strictest error-elimination algorithm, handled CDR3 identification, clonotype clustering and error correction. Lower-bound total TCR beta diversity was estimated with a nonparametric unseen species model using Euler transformation. TCRdb reran the public reads through fastp at Q25 and MiXCR, keeping productive beta chains. Rows are unified per CDR3 protein, each entry keeping the most common DNA and genes. TCRdb, not the original authors, processed these V and J calls. Present in this sample are roughly 830,000 distinct CDR3 sequences, 62% of which were seen just once. Roughly 26% of the sample belongs to the ten largest clones.

This TCR came from a man aged 25-40 years in good health. The sequencing sample was made of blood. The rearrangement combines TRBV6-1 with TRBJ2-7; TRBD1 matches 9 bases in the middle. The CDR3 has the sequence CASSEGGQGRYEQYF. The base sequence is TGTGCCAGCAGTGAAGGGGGACAGGGACGGTACGAGCAGTACTTC.